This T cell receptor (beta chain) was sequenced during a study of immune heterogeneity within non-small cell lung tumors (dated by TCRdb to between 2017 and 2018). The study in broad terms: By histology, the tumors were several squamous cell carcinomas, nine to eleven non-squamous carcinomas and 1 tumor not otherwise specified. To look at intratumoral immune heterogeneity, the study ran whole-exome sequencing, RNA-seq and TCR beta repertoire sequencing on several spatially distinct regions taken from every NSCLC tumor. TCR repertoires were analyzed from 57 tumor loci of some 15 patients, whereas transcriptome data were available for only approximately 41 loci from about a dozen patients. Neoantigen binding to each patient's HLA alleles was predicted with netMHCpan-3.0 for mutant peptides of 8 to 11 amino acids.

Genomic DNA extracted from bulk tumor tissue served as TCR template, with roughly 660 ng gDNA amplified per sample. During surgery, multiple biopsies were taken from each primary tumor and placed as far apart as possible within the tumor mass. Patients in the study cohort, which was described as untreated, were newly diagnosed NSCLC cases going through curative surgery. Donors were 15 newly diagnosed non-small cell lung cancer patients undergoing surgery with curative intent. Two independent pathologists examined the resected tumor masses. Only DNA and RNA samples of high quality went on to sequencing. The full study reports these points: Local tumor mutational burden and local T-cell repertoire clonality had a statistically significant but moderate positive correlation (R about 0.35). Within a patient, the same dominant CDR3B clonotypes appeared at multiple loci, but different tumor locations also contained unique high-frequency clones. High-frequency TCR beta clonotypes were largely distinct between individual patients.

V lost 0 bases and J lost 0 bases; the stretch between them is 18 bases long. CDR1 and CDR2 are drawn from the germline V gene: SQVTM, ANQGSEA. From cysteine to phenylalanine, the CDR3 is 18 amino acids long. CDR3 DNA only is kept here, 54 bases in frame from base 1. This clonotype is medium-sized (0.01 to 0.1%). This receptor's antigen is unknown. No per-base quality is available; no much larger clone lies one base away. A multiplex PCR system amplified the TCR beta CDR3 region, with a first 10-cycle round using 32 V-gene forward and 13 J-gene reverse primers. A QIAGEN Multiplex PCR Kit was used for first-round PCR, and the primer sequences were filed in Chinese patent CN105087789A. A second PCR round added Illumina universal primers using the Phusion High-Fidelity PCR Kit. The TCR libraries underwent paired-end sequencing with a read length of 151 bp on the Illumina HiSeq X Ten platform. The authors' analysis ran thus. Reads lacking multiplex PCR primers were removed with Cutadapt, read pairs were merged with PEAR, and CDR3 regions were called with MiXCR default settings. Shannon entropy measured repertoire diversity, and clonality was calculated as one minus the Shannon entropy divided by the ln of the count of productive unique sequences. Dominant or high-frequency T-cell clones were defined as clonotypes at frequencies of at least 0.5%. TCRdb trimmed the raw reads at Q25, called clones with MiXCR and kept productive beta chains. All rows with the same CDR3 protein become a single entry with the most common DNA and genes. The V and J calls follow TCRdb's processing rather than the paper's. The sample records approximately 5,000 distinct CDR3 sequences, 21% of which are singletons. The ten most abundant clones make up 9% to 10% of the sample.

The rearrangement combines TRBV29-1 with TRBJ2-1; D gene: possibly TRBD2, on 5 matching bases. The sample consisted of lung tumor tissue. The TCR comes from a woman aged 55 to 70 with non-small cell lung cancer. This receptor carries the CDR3 CSVEDTGRRQSSYNEQFF. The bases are TGCAGCGTTGAAGATACGGGAAGGCGGCAGAGCTCCTACAATGAGCAGTTCTTC.